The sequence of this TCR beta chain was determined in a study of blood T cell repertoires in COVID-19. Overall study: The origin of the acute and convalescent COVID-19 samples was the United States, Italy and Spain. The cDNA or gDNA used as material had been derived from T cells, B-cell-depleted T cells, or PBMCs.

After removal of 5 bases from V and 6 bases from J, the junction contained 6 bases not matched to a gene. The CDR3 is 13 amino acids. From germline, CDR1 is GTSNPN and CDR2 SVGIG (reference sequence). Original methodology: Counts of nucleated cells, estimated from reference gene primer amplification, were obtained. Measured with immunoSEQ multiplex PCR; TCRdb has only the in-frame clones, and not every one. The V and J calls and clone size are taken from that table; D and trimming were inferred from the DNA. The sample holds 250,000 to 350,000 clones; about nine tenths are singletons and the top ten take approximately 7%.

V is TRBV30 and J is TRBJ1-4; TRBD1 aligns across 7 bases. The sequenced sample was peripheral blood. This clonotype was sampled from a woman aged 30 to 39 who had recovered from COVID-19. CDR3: CAWARDSHEKLFF. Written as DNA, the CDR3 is TGTGCCTGGGCCAGGGACAGCCATGAAAAACTGTTTTTT.